The 16 T cell receptor beta chains in this list originate from one sample, sequenced in a study of blood T cell repertoires in COVID-19 (dated by TCRdb to the early 2020s). The library was produced with the immunoSEQ multiplex PCR assay. What TCRdb holds here is the immuneACCESS table cut down to in-frame rearrangements. Part of the clones is not present; checked against another copy, under half of the missing clones reflect an unresolved V gene, and the others are unexplained. The sample records a few hundred thousand clones, about 87% of which are singletons. Together, the top ten hold over 4% of the sample. The specimen sequenced was peripheral blood. These TCRs come from a man between 60 and 75 years old who had recovered from COVID-19.

CDR3 region: CASSFRQEETQYF. For the CDR3, the DNA is TGCGCCAGCAGCTTTCGACAGGAAGAGACCCAGTACTTC. V is TRBV4-1 and J is TRBJ2-5, with a tentative D call TRBD1 (6 bases). The CDR3 covers 13 residues. Germline CDR1 is MGHRA and CDR2 is YSYEKL. Trimming took off 5 bases at V and 3 bases at J, with 10 bases between the two ends.

The chain links TRBV5-1 to TRBJ2-7; D possibly corresponds to TRBD2 (5 bases). CDR1 and CDR2 (germline): SGHRS, YFSETQ. This CDR3 has 15 amino acids. V was clipped by 0 bases and J by 2 bases, with 12 bases between them. CDR3 DNA: TGCGCCAGCAGCTTGGAGGTAGGGAGTCCCTACGAGCAGTACTTC. It encodes CASSLEVGSPYEQYF. The entire variable domain, with the rest obtained from reference TRBV5-1 and TRBJ2-7, is as follows: KAGVTQTPRYLIKTRGQQVTLSCSPISGHRSVSWYQQTPGQGLQFLFEYFSETQRNKGNFPGRFSGRQFSNSRSEMNVSTLELGDSALYLCASSLEVGSPYEQYFGPGTRLTVT.

The rearrangement uses TRBV6-2 or TRBV6-3 and TRBJ2-7; tentative D call: TRBD1 (6 bases). The CDR3 has 16 residues. Trimming pared 4 bases from V and 0 bases from J, leaving 16 bases between. Germline CDR1 MNHEY, CDR2 SVGEGT. The CDR3: CASSSPGERGSYEQYF. CDR3 DNA sequence: TGTGCCAGCAGTTCCCCAGGGGAGAGGGGCTCCTACGAGCAGTACTTC.

The V call is TRBV10-3, the J call TRBJ1-3; tentative D call: TRBD1 (6 bases). The CDR3 sequence is 16 residues long. In germline, CDR1 is ENHRY, CDR2 SYGVKD. Between the trimmed V and J ends, which lost 3 bases and 3 bases, there was a span of 15 bases. Here the CDR3 DNA reads TGTGCCATCAGTGACAGCAGGGGATTCGGTGGAAACACCATATATTTT. This encodes CAISDSRGFGGNTIYF.

J is TRBJ2-1 and V is TRBV5-5, with TRBD2 as a possible D gene (5 bases). CDR1 and CDR2 (germline): SGHKS, YYEKEE (reference sequence). The V and J ends lost 4 bases and 1 base respectively, with 12 bases between them. CDR3 size: 15 residues. DNA of the CDR3: TGTGCCAGCAGCCAACTAGGAGGATCCTACAATGAGCAGTTCTTC. Its protein is CASSQLGGSYNEQFF.

This clone came up a few times. J is TRBJ1-6 and V is TRBV15; tentative D call: TRBD1 (6 bases). In germline, CDR1 is LNHNV, CDR2 YYDKDF (reference sequence). V was trimmed by 3 bases and J by 7 bases, leaving 19 bases between them. CDR3 length: 17 residues. CDR3 DNA: TGTGCCACCAGCAGGGGAGTTAACAGGGTACAAAATTCACCCCTCCACTTT. Translated: CATSRGVNRVQNSPLHF.

This chain links TRBV7-2 with TRBJ2-5; 9 positions match TRBD2. After removal of 0 bases from V and 5 bases from J, the junction contained 10 bases not matched to a gene. The germline gives CDR1 SGHTA, CDR2 FQGNSA. This CDR3 is 17 amino acids long. The CDR3 sequence is CASSLAGGGVLKETQYF. The CDR3 nucleotides read TGTGCCAGCAGCTTAGCGGGCGGGGGGGTGTTGAAGGAGACCCAGTACTTC.

The rearrangement joins TRBV12-3 or TRBV12-4 to TRBJ1-5; no reliable D call. The V gene lost 3 bases and the J gene lost 6 bases, with 9 bases spanning the gap. CDR3 length: 13 residues. The CDR3 nucleotides are TGTGCCAGCAGTTTTGGAGGGAGTCAGCCCCAGCATTTT. Amino acids: CASSFGGSQPQHF.

The chain has TRBV7-9 and TRBJ1-3; possible D gene TRBD1, 5 bases. V gave up 1 base and J gave up 0 bases, with 13 bases separating them. Germline CDR1 SEHNR, CDR2 FQNEAQ (reference sequence). The CDR3 has 17 amino acids. CDR3 coding DNA: TGTGCCAGCAGCTTAGGGACTGGGACTGGCTCTGGAAACACCATATATTTT. Its protein product is CASSLGTGTGSGNTIYF.

This chain uses TRBV20-1 with TRBJ1-4, with 7 positions matching TRBD1. Trimming took 3 bases from V and 7 from J; bases not matched to a gene: 8. This CDR3 region has 14 residues. CDR1 and CDR2 (germline): DFQATT, SNEGSKA (reference sequence). CDR3 region: CSASHVQGTEKLFF. The CDR3 DNA follows: TGCAGTGCTAGTCATGTACAGGGGACTGAAAAACTGTTTTTT.

This sequence joins TRBV7-3 and TRBJ2-7; 9 bases map to TRBD1. V shed 2 bases and J 1 base; nucleotides not matched to a gene: 3. Germline-derived CDR1 and CDR2 are SGHTA and FQGTGA. The CDR3 covers 15 residues. CDR3 nucleotides: TGTGCCAGCAGCTTAGGGACAGGGCCTTCCTACGAGCAGTACTTC. Translating it yields CASSLGTGPSYEQYF. Drawing the rest from reference TRBV7-3 and TRBJ2-7, the complete variable domain is GAGVSQTPSNKVTEKGKYVELRCDPISGHTALYWYRQSLGQGPEFLIYFQGTGAADDSGLPNDRFFAVRPEGSVSTLKIQRTERGDSAVYLCASSLGTGPSYEQYFGPGTRLTVT.

The chain is built from TRBV19 and TRBJ1-5; 9 nucleotides line up with TRBD1. This CDR3 is built from 16 residues. The germline gives CDR1 LNHDA, CDR2 SQIVND (reference sequence). Losses at the gene ends were 4 bases for V and 3 bases for J; bases not matched to a gene: 7. CDR3 protein: CASSTYDRGNNQPQHF. Written as DNA, the CDR3 is TGTGCCAGTAGTACCTACGACAGGGGGAACAATCAGCCCCAGCATTTT.

The CDR3 loop is CSVLQGASSYEQYF. Here the CDR3 DNA reads TGCAGCGTGCTTCAGGGGGCGAGCTCCTACGAGCAGTACTTC. This chain uses TRBV29-1 with TRBJ2-7, with TRBD1 matching 8 bases. The V and J ends lost 6 bases and 0 bases, in that order; junction bases with no gene match: 7. The germline V gene encodes CDR1 SQVTM and CDR2 ANQGSEA. The CDR3 covers 14 residues.

This sequence joins TRBV20-1 and TRBJ1-3, with D unresolved. V lost 3 bases and J 2 bases, leaving 8 bases between the germline ends. CDR1 is DFQATT, CDR2 SNEGSKA, per germline (reference sequence). The length of the CDR3 is 13 residues. In DNA form, the CDR3 reads TGCAGTGCTAGTTCAGAAACTGGAAACACCATATATTTT. As protein: CSASSETGNTIYF.

The V gene is TRBV24-1, the J gene TRBJ2-2; 12 nucleotides align to TRBD1. V shed 7 bases, J shed 6 bases, and the junction held 2 bases outside the gene matches. CDR3 length: 14 residues. Per the germline V gene, CDR1 is KGHDR and CDR2 is SFDVKD. This CDR3 reads CATRGQGASGELFF. The CDR3 coding sequence is TGTGCCACCAGGGGACAGGGGGCTTCCGGGGAGCTGTTTTTT.

This clone was seen once. The chain links TRBV14 to TRBJ1-2; TRBD1 might be the D (5 bases). V lost 0 bases, J lost 4 bases, and 12 bases lay in between. Looked up from germline, CDR1 is SGHDN and CDR2 is FVKESK. The length of the CDR3 is 15 residues. CDR3 DNA sequence: TGTGCCAGCAGCCAAGATCTAGGGGTTACCTATGGCTACACCTTC. This sequence encodes CASSQDLGVTYGYTF.